The 18 T cell receptor beta chains given below trace back to one sample, sequenced in a study of beta chain features in type 1 diabetes. Study-level results: Shorter TCRB CDR3s, moderately but significantly so, marked every one of the four CD4+ subsets in Type 1 diabetes patients.

Their target antigens are unknown. Isolated RNA was reverse transcribed in full, so expressed TCRB transcripts were sequenced. Using immunoSEQ multiplex PCR, the repertoire was profiled, and TCRdb retains in-frame clones only, with some absent. The repertoire includes about 360,000 clones, about 12% of them detected once, and about 0.01% sits in the top ten. Sequenced material: naive CD4+ T cells from blood. All receptors derive from a woman between 18 and 29 years old with type 1 diabetes.

This clone was observed a handful of times. The J gene is TRBJ1-2, the V gene TRBV28, with D possibly being TRBD1 (6 bases). The V end was cut by 6 bases, the J end by 2 bases, with 13 bases between. This CDR3 spans 14 amino acids. Germline assignment: CDR1 MDHEN and CDR2 SYDVKM. This CDR3 is CASRTGQLNYGYTF. The CDR3 DNA is TGTGCCAGCAGGACAGGACAGCTGAACTATGGCTACACCTTC.

V usage is TRBV29-1 and J usage is TRBJ2-7; 8 bases are shared with TRBD1. With V trimmed by 2 bases and J by 4 bases, 10 bases remained unmatched. The CDR3 runs to 15 residues. Germline CDR1 reads SQVTM; CDR2 reads ANQGSEA. The CDR3 is CSVEYSAGGWYEQYF. The CDR3 nucleotides read TGCAGCGTTGAATATTCGGCAGGGGGCTGGTACGAGCAGTACTTC.

This clone came up a few times. V is TRBV30 and J is TRBJ2-1; 7 bases are shared with TRBD1. V shed 2 bases, J shed 2 bases, and the junction held 6 bases outside the gene matches. This CDR3 region has 15 residues. The V gene's germline CDR1 is GTSNPN and CDR2 SVGIG (reference sequence). DNA of the CDR3: TGTGCCTGGAGTTTGACAGGGACCACCTACAATGAGCAGTTCTTC. Translating gives CAWSLTGTTYNEQFF.

In this sample, this clone turned up a few times. The chain carries TRBV7-9 and TRBJ2-2; weak D call: TRBD2 (5 bases). The CDR3 extends over 15 amino acids. The V gene's germline CDR1 is SEHNR and CDR2 FQNEAQ (reference sequence). The V end was cut by 4 bases, the J end by 5 bases, with 14 bases between. CDR3 sequence reads: CASSSGREGTGELFF. CDR3 in DNA: TGTGCCAGCAGCTCCGGGCGTGAGGGAACCGGGGAGCTGTTTTTT.

This rearrangement joins TRBV7-9 to TRBJ2-2; weak D call: TRBD2 (5 bases). Deletions cut 5 bases from V and 4 bases from J, with 8 bases between. The CDR3 runs to 13 residues. CDR1 is SEHNR and CDR2 is FQNEAQ in the germline V gene (reference sequence). The CDR3 bases are TGTGCCAGCAGCCTCACTAGCACCGGGGAGCTGTTTTTT. Protein sequence: CASSLTSTGELFF.

This sequence joins TRBV28 and TRBJ1-4, with no clear D. V was shortened by 10 bases and J by 1 base, with 13 bases between the two germline ends. The length of the CDR3 is 14 residues. Per the germline V gene, CDR1 is MDHEN and CDR2 is SYDVKM. The CDR3 is CATVPAGTNEKLFF. CDR3 DNA: TGTGCCACCGTACCCGCGGGAACTAATGAAAAACTGTTTTTT.

The chain joins TRBV4-3 to TRBJ1-1, with 8 positions matching TRBD1. This CDR3 is built from 15 residues. Germline CDR1 and CDR2: LGHNA and YSLEER. V gave up 4 bases and J gave up 2 bases; unmatched junction bases: 6. CDR3 sequence: CASSPTDRANTEAFF. In nucleotides, the CDR3 is TGCGCCAGCAGCCCTACGGACAGGGCTAACACTGAAGCTTTCTTT.

The chain employs TRBV19 and TRBJ1-6; TRBD1 might be the D (6 bases). The CDR3 contains 16 residues. CDR1 is LNHDA, CDR2 SQIVND, per germline (reference sequence). Trimming pared 11 bases from V and 5 bases from J, leaving 22 bases between. The CDR3 DNA is TGTGCCTCCACCCCACGTCTGGGGGCCCATAATTCACCCCTCCACTTT. Its translation: CASTPRLGAHNSPLHF.

The V and J genes are TRBV2 and TRBJ1-1, with D possibly matching TRBD1 (5 bases). The CDR3 spans 13 residues. Germline V gene lookup returns CDR1 SNHLY and CDR2 FYNNEI. Trimming stripped 6 bases from V and 5 bases from J, with 13 bases between. The CDR3, as DNA: TGTGCCAGCAGCCAAGGGGAGGGTACTGAAGCTTTCTTT. It translates to CASSQGEGTEAFF.

This chain uses TRBV30 with TRBJ1-1; D is possibly TRBD1 (5 bases). Deletions cut 4 bases from V and 5 bases from J, with 17 bases between. The germline CDR1 and CDR2 sequences are GTSNPN and SVGIG (reference sequence). CDR3 length equals 14 residues. In DNA form, the CDR3 reads TGTGCCTGGACGTCCGGGAGTAAGGGGACTGAAGCTTTCTTT. It codes for CAWTSGSKGTEAFF.

The chain employs TRBV6-6 and TRBJ2-1; D may be TRBD2 (5 bases). With 5 bases removed from V and 0 bases from J, the gap between germline ends came to 11 bases. This CDR3 has 15 residues. CDR1 MNHNY and CDR2 SVGAGI come from the germline V gene (reference sequence). The CDR3 nucleotides read TGTGCCAGCAGTATTGACTATAGCTCCTACAATGAGCAGTTCTTC. Protein: CASSIDYSSYNEQFF.

V usage is TRBV29-1 and J usage is TRBJ1-4; 8 nucleotides align to TRBD1. Trimming at V came to 7 bases and at J to 7 bases, leaving 8 bases not matched to a gene. The CDR3 covers 13 residues. In germline, CDR1 is SQVTM, CDR2 ANQGSEA. CDR3 region: CSAHRGDLEKLFF. The CDR3 DNA is TGCAGCGCCCACAGGGGGGATCTTGAAAAACTGTTTTTT.

CDR3 sequence: CASRLEWTSGRTVTGELFF. As DNA, the CDR3 is TGTGCCAGCAGGCTCGAGTGGACTAGCGGGAGGACAGTCACCGGGGAGCTGTTTTTT. The chain employs TRBV7-2 and TRBJ2-2, with 14 bases identical to TRBD2. V shed 6 bases, J shed 4 bases, and the junction held 13 bases outside the gene matches. Germline CDR1 is SGHTA and CDR2 is FQGNSA. The CDR3 has 19 residues.

The chain carries TRBV14 and TRBJ2-3; TRBD2 matches at 9 bases. V trimming: 5 bases; J trimming: 3 bases; junction bases outside the gene matches: 9. The CDR3 covers 16 residues. Germline V CDR1 and CDR2: SGHDN, FVKESK. The CDR3 sequence is CASSFPLAGGTDTQYF. The CDR3 coding sequence is TGTGCCAGCAGCTTTCCACTAGCGGGCGGGACAGATACGCAGTATTTT.

This clone was observed a few times. The chain employs TRBV2 and TRBJ2-7, with TRBD1 identical over 7 bases. With 6 bases clipped from V and 0 bases from J, the junction kept 5 bases outside the gene matches. CDR1 is SNHLY, CDR2 FYNNEI, per germline. This CDR3 contains 14 residues. CDR3 sequence (DNA): TGTGCCAGCAGACTACAGGGGAGCTCCTACGAGCAGTACTTC. Encoded protein: CASRLQGSSYEQYF. Supplemented by reference TRBV2 and TRBJ2-7, the full variable domain reads EPEVTQTPSHQVTQMGQEVILRCVPISNHLYFYWYRQILGQKVEFLVSFYNNEISEKSEIFDDQFSVERPDGSNFTLKIRSTKLEDSAMYFCASRLQGSSYEQYFGPGTRLTVT.

The CDR3 bases are TGTGCCAGCTCACCACGGGCGGGGGTAAGGGAGCCCCAGCATTTT. This translates into CASSPRAGVREPQHF. V is TRBV18 and J is TRBJ1-5; tentative D call: TRBD1 (5 bases). Trimming cost V 1 base and J 8 bases, with 15 bases left between them. The CDR3 extends over 15 amino acids. CDR1 is KGHSH and CDR2 is LQKENI in the germline V gene.

This chain links TRBV30 with TRBJ2-3; unclear D gene. The length of the CDR3 is 11 residues. Trimming took 5 bases from V and 4 from J, leaving 7 bases between them. Per the germline V gene, CDR1 is GTSNPN and CDR2 is SVGIG (reference sequence). This CDR3 is CAWGRADTQYF. In DNA, the CDR3 is TGTGCCTGGGGCCGGGCAGATACGCAGTATTTT.

This clone was observed a handful of times. This CDR3 is CASSVAQGAGEQYF. The CDR3 DNA follows: TGTGCCAGCAGCGTAGCCCAGGGGGCAGGCGAGCAGTACTTC. This rearrangement joins TRBV9 to TRBJ2-7, with 8 bases matching TRBD1. The CDR3 sequence is 14 residues long. The V gene's germline CDR1 is SGDLS and CDR2 YYNGEE. V lost 0 bases and J lost 6; bases outside the gene matches: 5.